One sample yielded the 27 T cell receptor beta chains listed below, sequenced in a study of monozygotic twins with inflammatory bowel disease. Reanalyzing the 5' RACE reads, TCRdb keeps one entry per CDR3 protein, without DNA. The sample totals some 200,000 distinct CDR3 sequences; its top ten clones hold more than 7.5%. Sequenced material: blood. The receptors were sampled from a human donor with ulcerative colitis or Crohn's disease, or a healthy co-twin of an affected twin (not recorded which).

This chain uses TRBV4-3 with TRBJ2-2; there is no DNA to check the TCRdb D call of TRBD1. Germline lookup yields CDR1 LGHNA and CDR2 YSLEER. The CDR3 consists of 17 residues. The CDR3 loop is CASSQAQGARTTGELFF.

This chain uses TRBV7-9 with TRBJ2-7; as DNA is missing, the TRBD1 call by TCRdb cannot be tested. Germline values: CDR1 SEHNR, CDR2 FQNEAQ (reference sequence). This CDR3 contains 15 residues. CDR3 residues: CASSLEGAGYHEQYF.

The V and J genes are TRBV4-3 and TRBJ2-7; no DNA is available, so the TRBD1 call from TCRdb remains unchecked. Germline V gives CDR1 LGHNA, CDR2 YSLEER. The CDR3 runs to 14 residues. The CDR3 reads CASSQDRGGYEQYF.

V gene TRBV3-1 combines with J gene TRBJ1-3. The CDR3 totals 15 residues. Germline CDR1 LGHDT, CDR2 YNNKEL (reference sequence). CDR3 residues: CASSQERNSGNTIYF.

The chain uses TRBV7-2 and TRBJ1-5; TCRdb selects TRBD1, and the lack of DNA leaves this call unchecked. CDR3 length equals 15 residues. Germline V lookup: CDR1 SGHTA, CDR2 FQGNSA. CDR3: CASSYRTGGNQPQHF.

This chain joins TRBV7-9 and TRBJ1-1. Germline CDR1 SEHNR, CDR2 FQNEAQ (reference sequence). This CDR3 comprises 15 residues. CDR3 protein: CASTRLRDMNTEAFF.

The chain combines TRBV12-3 or TRBV12-4 with TRBJ1-2; TCRdb designates TRBD1, a call that cannot be tested without DNA. This CDR3 is 14 amino acids long. The CDR3 spells CASSSWTGNYGYTF.

The V and J genes are TRBV19 and TRBJ1-1; TCRdb selects TRBD1, and the lack of DNA leaves this call unchecked. CDR3 size: 17 residues. Germline-derived CDR1 and CDR2 are LNHDA and SQIVND (reference sequence). The CDR3 loop is CASSRQGPGAMNTEAFF.

The chain joins TRBV7-9 to TRBJ2-3; TCRdb outputs TRBD2, but without DNA this stays unchecked. Per the germline V gene, CDR1 is SEHNR and CDR2 is FQNEAQ (reference sequence). This CDR3 is built from 13 residues. This CDR3 reads CASSLGPGYTQYF.

This chain joins TRBV5-6 and TRBJ1-5. This CDR3 contains 15 residues. Germline V gene data show CDR1 as SGHDT and CDR2 as YYEEEE. CDR3 residues: CASSPRGNGNQPQHF.

The genes are TRBV12-3 or TRBV12-4 and TRBJ1-2. This CDR3 has 15 residues. The CDR3 protein is CASSPTATGGWGYTF.

J is TRBJ2-1 and V is TRBV12-5; TCRdb names TRBD1, which stays unverified in the absence of DNA. CDR3 length equals 16 residues. CDR1 LGHNT and CDR2 FRNRAP come from the germline V gene. CDR3 residues: CASGLPQGSSYNEQFF.

This chain connects TRBV3-1 to TRBJ2-7; TCRdb's D call, TRBD1, is unchecked because there is no DNA. CDR3 length: 16 amino acids. Germline V gives CDR1 LGHDT, CDR2 YNNKEL (reference sequence). CDR3 protein: CASSQDPARGTYEQYF.

The chain combines TRBV5-1 with TRBJ2-7; the TRBD1 assignment by TCRdb is unverifiable without DNA. The V gene's germline CDR1 is SGHRS and CDR2 YFSETQ. This CDR3 is 15 amino acids long. This CDR3 reads CASSWDQGAGYEQYF.

V gene TRBV27 combines with J gene TRBJ2-3; the TRBD2 assignment by TCRdb is unverifiable without DNA. Germline V gene data show CDR1 as MNHEY and CDR2 as SMNVEV (reference sequence). The CDR3 length is 16 residues. The CDR3: CASTGATGKTTDTQYF.

The V and J genes are TRBV25-1 and TRBJ2-5; TCRdb's D call of TRBD2 is untestable without DNA. CDR3 length: 13 residues. Looked up from germline, CDR1 is MGHDK and CDR2 is SYGVNS. The CDR3 spells CASNGREYETQYF.

The chain carries TRBV30 and TRBJ2-1. This CDR3 has 13 residues. CDR1 is GTSNPN, CDR2 SVGIG, per germline (reference sequence). The CDR3: CAWTLLLGNEQFF.

This chain connects TRBV7-7 to TRBJ1-4; absent DNA, TCRdb's TRBD1 call cannot be checked. The CDR3 runs to 16 residues. Looked up from germline, CDR1 is SSHAT and CDR2 is FNYEAQ (reference sequence). CDR3 residues: CASSPFRDSPNEKLFF.

The chain uses TRBV19 and TRBJ2-1; there is no DNA to check the TCRdb D call of TRBD1. The CDR3 runs to 14 residues. Germline loops: CDR1 LNHDA, CDR2 SQIVND (reference sequence). The CDR3 reads CASSIGLRGDEQFF.

The chain employs TRBV5-6 and TRBJ2-5. Per the germline V gene, CDR1 is SGHDT and CDR2 is YYEEEE. The CDR3 sequence is 11 residues long. CDR3 loop: CASSLYETQYF.

V is TRBV11-1 and J is TRBJ1-4; without DNA, the TCRdb call of TRBD1 cannot be checked. This CDR3 is 18 amino acids long. Per the germline V gene, CDR1 is SGHAT and CDR2 is FQDESV (reference sequence). This chain's CDR3 is CASSSTPSVKGVHEKLFF.

V is TRBV7-8 and J is TRBJ1-2; TCRdb picks TRBD1, but there is no DNA to check that call. The CDR3 is 15 residues long. Germline values: CDR1 SGHVS, CDR2 FQNEAQ. CDR3 sequence: CASSLVGRLSYGYTF.

This sequence joins TRBV7-6 and TRBJ2-1; the D call of TRBD2 rests on TCRdb alone, since no DNA is present to check it. This CDR3 contains 19 residues. CDR1 is SGHVS, CDR2 FNYEAQ, per germline. CDR3 sequence reads: CASSLGLAGVSFSYNEQFF.

The CDR3 spells CASRPPGQGITEAFF. The chain recombines TRBV6-2 or TRBV6-3 with TRBJ1-1; TCRdb's assignment of TRBD1 cannot be checked, as there is no DNA. This CDR3 has 15 amino acids. Germline values: CDR1 MNHEY, CDR2 SVGEGT.

The chain carries TRBV6-2 or TRBV6-3 and TRBJ2-1; without DNA, the TCRdb call of TRBD2 cannot be checked. The CDR3 covers 14 residues. The germline V gene has CDR1 MNHEY and CDR2 SVGEGT. The CDR3 spells CASSYLADYNEQFF.

The J gene is TRBJ2-1, the V gene TRBV6-2 or TRBV6-3; TCRdb selects TRBD2, and the lack of DNA leaves this call unchecked. In germline, CDR1 is MNHEY, CDR2 SVGEGT. The CDR3 length is 13 residues. The chain's CDR3 is CASSFTSPSEQFF.

The chain recombines TRBV3-1 with TRBJ1-1; TCRdb's D gene call, TRBD1, goes unchecked for lack of DNA. The CDR3 consists of 14 residues. CDR1 is LGHDT and CDR2 is YNNKEL in the germline V gene (reference sequence). CDR3 in amino acids: CASSLQDRSTEAFF.